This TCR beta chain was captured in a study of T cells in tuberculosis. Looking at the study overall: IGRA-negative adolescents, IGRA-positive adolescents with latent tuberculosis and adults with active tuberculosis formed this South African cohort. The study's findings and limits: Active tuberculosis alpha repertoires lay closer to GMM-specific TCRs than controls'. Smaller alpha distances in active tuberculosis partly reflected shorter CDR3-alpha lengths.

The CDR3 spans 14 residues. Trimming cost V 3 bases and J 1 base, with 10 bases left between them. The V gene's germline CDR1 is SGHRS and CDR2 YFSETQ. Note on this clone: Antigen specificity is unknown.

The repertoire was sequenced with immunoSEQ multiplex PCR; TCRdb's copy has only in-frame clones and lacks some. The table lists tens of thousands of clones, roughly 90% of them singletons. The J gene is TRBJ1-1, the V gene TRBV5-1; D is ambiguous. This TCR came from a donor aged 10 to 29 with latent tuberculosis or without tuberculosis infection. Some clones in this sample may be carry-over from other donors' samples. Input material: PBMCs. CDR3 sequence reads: CASSSRVWNTEAFF. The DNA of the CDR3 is TGCGCCAGCAGCTCCCGGGTTTGGAACACTGAAGCTTTCTTT.